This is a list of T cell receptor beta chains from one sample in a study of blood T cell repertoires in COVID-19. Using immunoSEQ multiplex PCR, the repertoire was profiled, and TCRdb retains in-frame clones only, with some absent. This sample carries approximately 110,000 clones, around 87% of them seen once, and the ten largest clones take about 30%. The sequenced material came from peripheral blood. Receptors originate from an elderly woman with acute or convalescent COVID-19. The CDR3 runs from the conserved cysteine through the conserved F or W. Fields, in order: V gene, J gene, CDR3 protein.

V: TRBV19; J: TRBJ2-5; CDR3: CASSHSTGVSETQYF
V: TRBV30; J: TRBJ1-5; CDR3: CAWSAGGGRSNQPQHF
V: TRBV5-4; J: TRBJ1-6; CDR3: CASSPTGGYSPLHF
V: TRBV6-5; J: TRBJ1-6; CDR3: CASSYGGSDNSPLHF
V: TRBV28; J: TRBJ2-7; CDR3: CASSTGTEFYEQYF
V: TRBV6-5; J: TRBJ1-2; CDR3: CAIQLSGWGYTF
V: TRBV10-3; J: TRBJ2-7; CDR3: CAIRSSRVDTGQYF
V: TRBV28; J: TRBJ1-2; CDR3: CASRETGAGYTF
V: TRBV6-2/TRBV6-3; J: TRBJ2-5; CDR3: CASSYAAGIQETQYF
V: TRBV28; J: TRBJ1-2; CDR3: CASRPTNGGYGYTF
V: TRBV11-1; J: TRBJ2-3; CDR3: CASSSRLDGPDTQYF
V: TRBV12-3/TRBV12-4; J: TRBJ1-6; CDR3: CASSALGDSPLHF
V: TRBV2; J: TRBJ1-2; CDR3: CASNRGQLFDGYTF
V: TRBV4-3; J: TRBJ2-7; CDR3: CASSQVGYGGIYEQYF
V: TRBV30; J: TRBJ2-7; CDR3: CAWRGTGVGEQYF
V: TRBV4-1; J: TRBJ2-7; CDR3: CASSQGRSGEQYF
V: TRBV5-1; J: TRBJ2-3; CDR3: CASSQGTLVDTQYF
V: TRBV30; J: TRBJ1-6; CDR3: CAWSVSWQGNSPLHF
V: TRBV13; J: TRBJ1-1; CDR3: CASSLGLVVSVNTEAFF
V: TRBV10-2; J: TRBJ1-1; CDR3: CASMRGIMNTEAFF
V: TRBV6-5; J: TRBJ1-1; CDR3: CASSYQGNTEAFF
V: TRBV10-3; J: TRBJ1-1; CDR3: CAIWDRVLGGTEAFF
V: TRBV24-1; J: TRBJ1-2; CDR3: CATIRCNYGYTF
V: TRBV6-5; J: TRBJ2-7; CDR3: CASSRDKSYEQYF
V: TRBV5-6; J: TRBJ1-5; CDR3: CASSLAGGTVSNQPQHF
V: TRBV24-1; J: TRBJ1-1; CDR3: CATSLGGDTEAFF
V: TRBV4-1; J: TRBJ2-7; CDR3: CASSQVAASYEQYF